One sample yielded the 5 T cell receptor beta chains listed below, sequenced in a study of beta chain features in type 1 diabetes (dated by TCRdb to 2016 to 2018). Libraries were prepared through the immunoSEQ multiplex PCR assay. The entire isolated RNA was reverse transcribed using the High Capacity cDNA Reverse Transcription Kit, and thus expressed TCRB transcripts were sequenced. This is the immuneACCESS table as TCRdb keeps it, with only in-frame sequences that have V and J called. A part of the clones is gone; compared with another copy, unresolved V genes explain less than half, and the rest is unexplained. This sample holds nearly 250,000 clones; roughly 13% were observed only once. Around 0.026% of the sample lies in the top ten. Material for sequencing was naive CD4+ T cells from blood. The cell subset or site label, as the study defines it: true naive CD4+ T cells. The origin of the receptors is a woman between 40 and 55 years old in good health.

This clone was picked up a small number of times. CDR3 sequence: CASSRQNSPLHF. DNA of the CDR3: TGCGCCAGCAGTCGACAGAATTCACCCCTCCACTTT. The gene calls are TRBV5-1 and TRBJ1-6; D is perhaps TRBD1 (5 bases). The CDR3 covers 12 residues. Per germline, CDR1 SGHRS and CDR2 YFSETQ. V shed 5 bases and J shed 7 bases, with 7 bases lying between them.

This rearrangement joins TRBV5-1 to TRBJ2-3; maybe TRBD2 (5 bases). This CDR3 has 17 amino acids. The ends were cut back, 0 bases at V and 0 bases at J, with 14 bases in the middle. Germline V gene data show CDR1 as SGHRS and CDR2 as YFSETQ. The CDR3 sequence is CASSLAGRGSSTDTQYF. In DNA form, the CDR3 reads TGCGCCAGCAGCTTGGCCGGTCGGGGATCTAGCACAGATACGCAGTATTTT.

This clone was observed a few times. Written as DNA, the CDR3 is TGTGCCAGCAGCTTCTCTAGCGGGGGTAGCACAGATACGCAGTATTTT. Encoded protein: CASSFSSGGSTDTQYF. This rearrangement joins TRBV9 to TRBJ2-3, with 10 bases aligning to TRBD2. Germline trimming cut 4 bases from V and 0 bases from J; bases unmatched to any gene: 5. The CDR3 totals 16 residues. The germline V gene encodes CDR1 SGDLS and CDR2 YYNGEE.

The chain combines TRBV10-3 with TRBJ1-1, with 11 nucleotides matching TRBD1. Trimming took 6 bases from V and 2 from J; bases not matched to a gene: 5. The germline gives CDR1 ENHRY, CDR2 SYGVKD. The CDR3 is made up of 15 amino acids. In nucleotides, the CDR3 is TGTGCCATCAGGGGGGACAGGGGGGGCAACACTGAAGCTTTCTTT. It translates to CAIRGDRGGNTEAFF.

This clone was detected many times. Other DNA variants within this sample encode the same CDR3. The V and J genes are TRBV7-2 and TRBJ2-3, with D possibly matching TRBD1 (6 bases). The CDR3 sequence is 13 residues long. Trimming took 5 bases from V and 1 from J, leaving 7 bases between them. Per the germline V gene, CDR1 is SGHTA and CDR2 is FQGNSA. CDR3 DNA sequence: TGTGCCAGCAGCCCAGGGGGCACAGATACGCAGTATTTT. Translation gives CASSPGGTDTQYF. Looking up the rest from reference TRBV7-2 and TRBJ2-3 gives the full variable domain: GAGVSQSPSNKVTEKGKDVELRCDPISGHTALYWYRQSLGQGLEFLIYFQGNSAPDKSGLPSDRFSAERTGGSVSTLTIQRTQQEDSAVYLCASSPGGTDTQYFGPGTRLTVL.